The 30 T cell receptor beta chains below come from one sample, sequenced in a study of blood T cell repertoires in COVID-19. Here immunoSEQ multiplex PCR was the method, and the copy in TCRdb shows in-frame clones only, minus some. The sample holds about 250,000 clones, roughly 88% seen once. The sample consisted of peripheral blood. All receptors derive from a woman in her twenties or thirties with COVID-19, enrolled during active disease.

The V gene is TRBV6-2 or TRBV6-3, the J gene TRBJ2-5, with 7 positions matching TRBD2. Germline V CDR1 and CDR2: MNHEY, SVGEGT. The CDR3 runs 15 residues. J was trimmed by 5 bases and V by 5 bases; bases with no gene match: 11. DNA for the CDR3: TGTGCCAGCAGTCACCACAGGCTAGCGGCCGAGACCCAGTACTTC. Residues: CASSHHRLAAETQYF.

The chain joins TRBV7-2 to TRBJ1-6, with a weak D call TRBD1 (5 bases). The germline V gene has CDR1 SGHTA and CDR2 FQGNSA. This CDR3 has 15 residues. V shed 1 base and J shed 10 bases, with 14 bases lying between them. CDR3 bases: TGTGCCAGCAGCTTAGAAGGACAACTCTACTCACCCCTCCACTTT. This translates into CASSLEGQLYSPLHF.

This rearrangement joins TRBV7-9 to TRBJ1-2; TRBD1 aligns across 12 bases. J lost 6 bases, V lost 4 bases, and 12 bases had no gene match. Per germline, CDR1 SEHNR and CDR2 FQNEAQ (reference sequence). CDR3 length: 17 amino acids. Here the CDR3 reads CASSSGQGAVAYNGYTF. The CDR3 DNA reads as TGTGCCAGCAGCTCGGGACAGGGGGCGGTGGCGTATAATGGCTACACCTTC.

The chain uses TRBV3-1 (or the pseudogene TRBV3-2) and TRBJ2-7; TRBD1 might be the D (5 bases). CDR1 and CDR2 (germline): LGHDT, YNNKEL (reference sequence). CDR3 length: 13 amino acids. The V and J ends lost 2 bases and 2 bases respectively, with 7 bases between them. CDR3 in amino acids: CASSQRGTYEQYF. Written as DNA, the CDR3 is TGTGCCAGCAGCCAAAGGGGTACCTACGAGCAGTACTTC.

This chain uses TRBV2 with TRBJ2-2; D remains unclear. This CDR3 is 13 amino acids long. Trimming pared 4 bases from V and 4 bases from J, leaving 7 bases between. Germline CDR1 and CDR2: SNHLY and FYNNEI. The CDR3 loop is CASSAQITGELFF. CDR3 in DNA: TGTGCCAGCAGTGCCCAAATCACCGGGGAGCTGTTTTTT. The full variable domain, in which reference TRBV2 and TRBJ2-2 provide the parts outside the CDR3, is EPEVTQTPSHQVTQMGQEVILRCVPISNHLYFYWYRQILGQKVEFLVSFYNNEISEKSEIFDDQFSVERPDGSNFTLKIRSTKLEDSAMYFCASSAQITGELFFGEGSRLTVL.

The rearrangement links TRBV19 to TRBJ1-5, with TRBD1 matching 7 bases. Per the germline V gene, CDR1 is LNHDA and CDR2 is SQIVND (reference sequence). After removal of 2 bases from V and 5 bases from J, the junction contained 9 bases not matched to a gene. The CDR3 has 16 residues. The CDR3 here is CASSIITGAGDQPQHF. CDR3 nucleotides: TGTGCCAGTAGTATAATTACAGGGGCAGGGGATCAGCCCCAGCATTTT.

The chain joins TRBV3-1 (or the pseudogene TRBV3-2) to TRBJ2-5; 8 nucleotides match TRBD1. The CDR3 has 14 amino acids. The V gene's germline CDR1 is LGHDT and CDR2 YNNKEL (reference sequence). After removal of 6 bases from V and 7 bases from J, the junction contained 10 bases not matched to a gene. The CDR3 spells CASSHTGGPGTQYF. The DNA of the CDR3 is TGTGCCAGCAGTCATACAGGGGGACCCGGGACCCAGTACTTC.

On this clone: Other DNA sequences in the same sample also yield this CDR3. The gene calls are TRBV7-2 and TRBJ2-1; tentative D call: TRBD2 (5 bases). The V end lost 2 bases, the J end lost 0 bases, and 8 bases lay between the germline ends. This CDR3 spans 15 amino acids. Germline V gene sequence: CDR1 SGHTA, CDR2 FQGNSA. The CDR3 DNA follows: TGTGCCAGCAGCTTAAGTGGGAGCTCCTACAATGAGCAGTTCTTC. It yields the protein CASSLSGSSYNEQFF.

The chain carries TRBV11-3 and TRBJ2-2, with TRBD1 matching 7 bases. With V trimmed by 7 bases and J by 7 bases, 6 bases remained unmatched. The germline V gene has CDR1 SGHNT and CDR2 YENEEA. The CDR3 is made up of 13 amino acids. The CDR3 is CASIRGGYGELFF. As DNA, the CDR3 is TGTGCCAGCATCCGAGGGGGCTACGGGGAGCTGTTTTTT.

The rearrangement links TRBV27 to TRBJ2-2, with 12 bases that match TRBD1. In germline, CDR1 is MNHEY, CDR2 SMNVEV (reference sequence). The CDR3 is 19 amino acids. V trimming: 4 bases; J trimming: 5 bases; junction bases outside the gene matches: 14. Written as DNA, the CDR3 is TGTGCCAGCAGTTCCCACCGGGACAGGGGGCTGGGTATTACCGGGGAGCTGTTTTTT. Residues: CASSSHRDRGLGITGELFF.

The chain links TRBV5-6 to TRBJ1-2; D may be TRBD1 (5 bases). CDR3 length: 15 residues. Germline lookup yields CDR1 SGHDT and CDR2 YYEEEE. Trimming pared 0 bases from V and 1 base from J, leaving 10 bases between. The CDR3 coding sequence is TGTGCCAGCAGCTTGGGAGACAGACTTAACTATGGCTACACCTTC. This codes for CASSLGDRLNYGYTF.

The chain employs TRBV10-1 and TRBJ2-1, with 7 bases lining up with TRBD2. After removal of 3 bases from V and 0 bases from J, the junction contained 8 bases not matched to a gene. The CDR3 runs to 17 residues. Germline V lookup: CDR1 WNHNN, CDR2 SYGVQD (reference sequence). The CDR3 here is CASSEVPIAGSYNEQFF. The CDR3 DNA is TGCGCCAGCAGTGAAGTCCCTATAGCGGGCTCCTACAATGAGCAGTTCTTC.

This CDR3 is CASSIYYSNQPQHF. Here the CDR3 DNA reads TGTGCCAGTAGTATATACTATAGCAATCAGCCCCAGCATTTT. This chain joins TRBV19 and TRBJ1-5; D call uncertain. With 2 bases removed from V and 0 bases from J, the gap between germline ends came to 5 bases. The CDR3 is 14 amino acids. The germline CDR1 and CDR2 sequences are LNHDA and SQIVND (reference sequence).

Regarding this clone: A junction end diverges from the germline sequence, so it may reflect a read error. At the DNA level, this CDR3 is encoded by other sequences in the same sample as well. The V gene is TRBV19, the J gene TRBJ1-2; D unclear. The CDR3 sequence is 15 residues long. Germline loops: CDR1 LNHDA, CDR2 SQIVND (reference sequence). CDR3 sequence reads: CASTEPMGPLEGYTF. DNA for the CDR3: TGTGCCAGTACCGAACCGATGGGCCCCCTTGAGGGCTACACCTTT.

This rearrangement joins TRBV4-2 to TRBJ1-6, with D perhaps TRBD1 (6 bases). With 0 bases removed from V and 5 bases from J, the gap between germline ends came to 14 bases. Germline CDR1 and CDR2: LGHNA and YNFKEQ. This CDR3 spans 17 amino acids. The CDR3 nucleotides read TGTGCCAGCAGCCAAGATGGGGGGGCGAGGCATAATTCACCCCTCCACTTT. Amino acids: CASSQDGGARHNSPLHF.

The rearrangement uses TRBV5-4 and TRBJ2-3, with 9 bases fitting TRBD2. CDR1 and CDR2 from the germline V gene are SGHNT and YYREEE (reference sequence). The CDR3 spans 15 residues. V was pared by 2 bases and J by 4 bases, with 5 bases of the junction left unmatched. CDR3 amino acids: CASSFRAGGADTQYF. CDR3 sequence (DNA): TGTGCCAGCAGCTTCCGAGCGGGGGGCGCAGATACGCAGTATTTT.

The chain couples TRBV18 to TRBJ2-5; D is undetermined. Germline CDR1 KGHSH, CDR2 LQKENI. Trimming shortened V by 1 base and J by 1 base, and 7 bases separated the two germline ends. This CDR3 is 14 amino acids long. The CDR3: CASSPLEPQETQYF. CDR3 DNA sequence: TGTGCCAGCTCACCACTCGAGCCCCAAGAGACCCAGTACTTC.

The chain employs TRBV3-1 (or the pseudogene TRBV3-2) and TRBJ2-7; maybe TRBD2 (5 bases). This CDR3 contains 11 residues. Trimming shortened V by 4 bases and J by 7 bases, and 8 bases separated the two germline ends. CDR1 is LGHDT, CDR2 YNNKEL, per germline (reference sequence). The CDR3 bases are TGTGCCAGCAGCCCGGGCGGGGAGCAGTACTTC. This translates into CASSPGGEQYF.

With regard to this clone: Other DNA sequences from this sample encode an identical CDR3 as well. The chain employs TRBV9 and TRBJ2-2; TRBD2 might be the D (6 bases). V was cut by 0 bases and J by 1 base, with 10 bases left in between. Germline V gene data show CDR1 as SGDLS and CDR2 as YYNGEE. CDR3 size: 16 residues. CDR3 sequence reads: CASSVAGGENTGELFF. CDR3 bases: TGTGCCAGCAGCGTAGCTGGCGGGGAGAACACCGGGGAGCTGTTTTTT.

J is TRBJ1-6 and V is TRBV2; D possibly corresponds to TRBD1 (5 bases). Trimming shortened V by 2 bases and J by 4 bases, and 9 bases separated the two germline ends. In germline, CDR1 is SNHLY, CDR2 FYNNEI. The CDR3 covers 15 residues. CDR3 coding DNA: TGTGCCAGCAGTGAAAGACAGCTATATAATTCACCCCTCCACTTT. Translated, it gives CASSERQLYNSPLHF.

The chain joins TRBV21-1 to TRBJ2-1; TRBD1, the table's D call, was not compared with the DNA. TRBV21-1 is described as a pseudogene. The CDR3 has 16 residues. As DNA, the CDR3 is TGTGCCAGCAACTTCACCAGGGCCCAGGACTACAATGAGCAGTTCTTC. Its translation: CASNFTRAQDYNEQFF.

This chain connects TRBV4-3 to TRBJ2-5; 10 bases are shared with TRBD2. Trimming cost V 0 bases and J 5 bases; bases outside gene matches: 6. This CDR3 has 16 residues. Looked up from germline, CDR1 is LGHNA and CDR2 is YSLEER. Written as DNA, the CDR3 is TGCGCCAGCAGCCAAGATCGAGCGGGAGGGGGGGAGACCCAGTACTTC. Protein product: CASSQDRAGGGETQYF.

This rearrangement joins TRBV5-6 to TRBJ2-7, with D uncertain. Germline CDR1 reads SGHDT; CDR2 reads YYEEEE. V lost 0 bases to trimming and J lost 0 bases, with 7 bases between them. The CDR3 totals 14 residues. The CDR3 sequence is CASSLGRSSYEQYV. The CDR3 DNA reads as TGTGCCAGCAGCTTGGGGCGGAGCTCCTACGAGCAGTACGTC.

For the CDR3, the DNA is TGTGCCATCAGTGAATATACAGGGACCCATGAGCAGTTCTTC. Its translation: CAISEYTGTHEQFF. The chain uses TRBV10-3 and TRBJ2-1; D is possibly TRBD1 (6 bases). V lost 3 bases to trimming and J lost 8 bases, with 14 bases between them. Germline-derived CDR1 and CDR2 are ENHRY and SYGVKD. This CDR3 has 14 residues.

The rearrangement joins TRBV7-2 to TRBJ2-1, with 7 bases aligning to TRBD1. V shed 5 bases, J shed 12 bases, and the junction held 10 bases outside the gene matches. The CDR3 is made up of 13 amino acids. Germline CDR1 reads SGHTA; CDR2 reads FQGNSA. The CDR3 DNA reads as TGTGCCAGCAGCCCTCGGGCCCGACAGGGGCAGTTCTTC. Translating gives CASSPRARQGQFF.

This sequence joins TRBV6-1 and TRBJ2-6, with TRBD1 as a possible D gene (5 bases). The CDR3 runs to 17 residues. V gave up 4 bases and J gave up 0 bases, with 13 bases separating them. The germline V gene encodes CDR1 MNHNS and CDR2 SASEGT. CDR3 loop: CASSVVQGNSGANVLTF. CDR3 nucleotide sequence: TGTGCCAGCAGTGTTGTCCAGGGCAACTCTGGGGCCAACGTCCTGACTTTC.

This clone has just a few counts. The rearrangement joins TRBV28 to TRBJ1-5; weak D call: TRBD1 (5 bases). Trimming removed 5 bases at V and 5 bases at J, with 16 bases between. This CDR3 spans 15 amino acids. CDR1 and CDR2 from the germline V gene are MDHEN and SYDVKM. This CDR3 reads CASSPLTPGDQPQHF. Here the CDR3 DNA reads TGTGCCAGCAGTCCACTAACCCCGGGGGATCAGCCCCAGCATTTT.

The chain uses TRBV3-1 (or the pseudogene TRBV3-2) and TRBJ1-2; perhaps TRBD1 as D (5 bases). The germline V gene has CDR1 LGHDT and CDR2 YNNKEL (reference sequence). V was shortened by 7 bases and J by 5 bases, with 26 bases between the two germline ends. The CDR3 has 17 residues. CDR3 coding DNA: TGTGCCAGCACCCCATGGTCCCAGGGCAAGAAAGGATATGGCTACACCTTC. It encodes CASTPWSQGKKGYGYTF.

The rearrangement links TRBV5-1 to TRBJ2-2; weak D call: TRBD2 (5 bases). The CDR3 runs 15 residues. V was cut by 2 bases and J by 4 bases, with 12 bases left in between. Germline assignment: CDR1 SGHRS and CDR2 YFSETQ. The CDR3 spells CASSFTEGGTGELFF. CDR3 sequence (DNA): TGCGCCAGCAGCTTTACTGAGGGCGGCACCGGGGAGCTGTTTTTT.

This clone was counted between two and nine times. This rearrangement joins TRBV6-4 to TRBJ2-2, with D perhaps TRBD2 (5 bases). V lost 7 bases to trimming and J lost 0 bases, with 21 bases between them. This CDR3 spans 18 amino acids. Germline loops: CDR1 MRHNA, CDR2 SNTAGT. The CDR3: CASKPLGSWRPNTGELFF. Here the CDR3 DNA reads TGTGCCAGCAAGCCCCTGGGCAGCTGGAGGCCGAACACCGGGGAGCTGTTTTTT.